One and the same sample provided the 8 T cell receptor beta chains below, sequenced in a study of CD4 T cell repertoires and nickel. TCRdb re-derived calls from the RT-PCR reads in MiXCR, one entry per CDR3 protein. Found here are some 150 distinct CDR3 sequences, approximately 70% of them singletons; the top ten hold about 20%. The sample was CD4+ T cells from blood, not recorded whether cultured. The receptor source for this set is a human donor in a nickel allergy study, with or without nickel allergy (not recorded which). It is not recorded whether this sample comes from one donor or several.

The chain links TRBV5-1 to TRBJ1-4; D gene uncertain. Trimming stripped 0 bases from V and 6 bases from J, with 12 bases between. Germline loops: CDR1 SGHRS, CDR2 YFSETQ. This CDR3 has 15 amino acids. For the CDR3, the DNA is TGCGCCAGCAGCTTGGAGGCTGGGCCCGATGAAAAACTGTTTTTT. The encoded protein is CASSLEAGPDEKLFF.

The chain uses TRBV5-1 and TRBJ2-2; D possibly corresponds to TRBD1 (6 bases). The CDR3 is made up of 15 amino acids. In germline, CDR1 is SGHRS, CDR2 YFSETQ. V shed 1 base and J shed 4 bases, with 11 bases lying between them. The CDR3 sequence is CASSLLQGSTGELFF. CDR3 DNA sequence: TGCGCCAGCAGCTTGTTGCAGGGGTCCACCGGGGAGCTGTTTTTT.

The chain uses TRBV12-3 or TRBV12-4 and TRBJ2-1; TRBD2 aligns across 13 bases. This CDR3 is 14 amino acids long. The V gene end was trimmed by 6 bases and the J gene end by 8 bases; junction bases not matched to a gene: 4. The CDR3 loop is CASRKTSGGYEQFF. The CDR3 DNA reads TGTGCCAGCAGGAAGACTAGCGGGGGGTATGAGCAGTTCTTC.

The chain links TRBV30 to TRBJ1-1; D unclear. There are 14 residues in the CDR3. Germline CDR1 and CDR2: GTSNPN and SVGIG (reference sequence). Trimming removed 2 bases from V and 8 bases from J, with 18 bases in between. Here the CDR3 reads CAWSLPYGSREAFF. The CDR3 DNA follows: TGTGCCTGGAGTCTCCCGTACGGGTCCCGGGAAGCTTTCTTT.

This chain links TRBV27 with TRBJ2-6, with 7 bases fitting TRBD1. Trimming took 3 bases from V and 1 from J; bases not matched to a gene: 0. Germline V gene data show CDR1 as MNHEY and CDR2 as SMNVEV (reference sequence). The CDR3 totals 15 residues. CDR3 DNA sequence: TGTGCCAGCAGTTTCAGGGGGTCTGGGGCCAACGTCCTGACTTTC. Its protein is CASSFRGSGANVLTF.

The chain couples TRBV7-2 to TRBJ1-1, with D perhaps matching TRBD1 (5 bases). The V end was cut by 1 base, the J end by 6 bases, with 9 bases between. Germline CDR1 is SGHTA and CDR2 is FQGNSA. The CDR3 contains 13 residues. The CDR3 DNA reads TGTGCCAGCAGCTTAGGGGGGGTCCCTGAAGCTTTCTTT. The encoded protein is CASSLGGVPEAFF.

As DNA, the CDR3 is TGTGCCAGCAGCTTAGCGACAGGGGGCTACGAGCAGTACTTC. Amino acid sequence: CASSLATGGYEQYF. J is TRBJ2-7 and V is TRBV7-2; 9 bases match TRBD1. The CDR3 spans 14 residues. Germline assignment: CDR1 SGHTA and CDR2 FQGNSA. V gave up 0 bases and J gave up 3 bases; unmatched junction bases: 0.

This clonotype came up once. The chain couples TRBV6-2 or TRBV6-3 to TRBJ2-1, with 8 bases fitting TRBD2. The germline V gene encodes CDR1 MNHEY and CDR2 SVGEGT. The V gene end was trimmed by 6 bases and the J gene end by 3 bases; junction bases not matched to a gene: 4. The CDR3 covers 14 residues. The CDR3 loop is CASRTGGIYNEQFF. CDR3 nucleotides: TGTGCCAGCAGAACGGGGGGGATCTACAATGAGCAGTTCTTC.